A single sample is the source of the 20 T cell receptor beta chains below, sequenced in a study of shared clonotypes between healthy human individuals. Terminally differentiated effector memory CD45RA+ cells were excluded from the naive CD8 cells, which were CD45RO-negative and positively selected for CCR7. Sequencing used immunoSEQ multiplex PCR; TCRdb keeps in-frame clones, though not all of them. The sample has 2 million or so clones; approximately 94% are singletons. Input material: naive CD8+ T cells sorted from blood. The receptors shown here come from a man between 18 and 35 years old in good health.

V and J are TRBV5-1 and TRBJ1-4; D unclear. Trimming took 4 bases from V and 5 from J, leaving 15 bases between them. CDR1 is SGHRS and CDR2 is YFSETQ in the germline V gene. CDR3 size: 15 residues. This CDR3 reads CASSPAEDWNEKLFF. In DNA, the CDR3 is TGCGCCAGCAGCCCGGCGGAAGACTGGAATGAAAAACTGTTTTTT.

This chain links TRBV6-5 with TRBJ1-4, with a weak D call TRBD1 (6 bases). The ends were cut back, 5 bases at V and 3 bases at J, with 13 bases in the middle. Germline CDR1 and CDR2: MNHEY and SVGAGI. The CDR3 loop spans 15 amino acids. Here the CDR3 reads CASSPTGLANEKLFF. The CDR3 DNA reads TGTGCCAGCAGTCCTACAGGGTTGGCTAATGAAAAACTGTTTTTT.

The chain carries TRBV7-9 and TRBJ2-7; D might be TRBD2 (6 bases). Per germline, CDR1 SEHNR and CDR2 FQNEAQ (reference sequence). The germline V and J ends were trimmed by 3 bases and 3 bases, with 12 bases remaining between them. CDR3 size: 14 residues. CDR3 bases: TGTGCCAGCAGCTTTGCTAGCGCCTTCTACGAGCAGTACTTC. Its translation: CASSFASAFYEQYF. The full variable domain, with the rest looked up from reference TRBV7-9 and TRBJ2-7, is DTGVSQNPRHKITKRGQNVTFRCDPISEHNRLYWYRQTLGQGPEFLTYFQNEAQLEKSRLLSDRFSAERPKGSFSTLEIQRTEQGDSAMYLCASSFASAFYEQYFGPGTRLTVT.

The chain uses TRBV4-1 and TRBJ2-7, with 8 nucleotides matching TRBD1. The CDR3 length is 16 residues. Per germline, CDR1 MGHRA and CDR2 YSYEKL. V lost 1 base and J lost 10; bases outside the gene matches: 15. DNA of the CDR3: TGCGCCAGCAGCCAAGTCTCCCCCTCGGGACAGGCCCCCCAGTACTTC. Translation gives CASSQVSPSGQAPQYF.

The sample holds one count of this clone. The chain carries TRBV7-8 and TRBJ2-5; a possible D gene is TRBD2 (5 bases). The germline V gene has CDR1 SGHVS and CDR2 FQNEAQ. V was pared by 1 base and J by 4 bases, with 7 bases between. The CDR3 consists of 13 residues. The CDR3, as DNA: TGTGCCAGCAGCTTAGTAGCGCGAGAGACCCAGTACTTC. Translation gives CASSLVARETQYF.

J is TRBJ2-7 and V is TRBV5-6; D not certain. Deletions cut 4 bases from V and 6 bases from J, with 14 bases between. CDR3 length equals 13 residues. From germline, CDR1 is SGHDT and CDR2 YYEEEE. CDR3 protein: CASSEAALPEQYF. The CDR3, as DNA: TGTGCCAGCAGCGAGGCAGCTCTACCCGAGCAGTACTTC.

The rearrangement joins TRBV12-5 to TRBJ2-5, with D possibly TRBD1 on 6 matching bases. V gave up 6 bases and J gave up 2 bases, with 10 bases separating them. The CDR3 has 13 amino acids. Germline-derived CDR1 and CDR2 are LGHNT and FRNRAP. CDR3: CASGPGDQETQYF. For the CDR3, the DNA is TGTGCTAGTGGCCCAGGGGATCAAGAGACCCAGTACTTC.

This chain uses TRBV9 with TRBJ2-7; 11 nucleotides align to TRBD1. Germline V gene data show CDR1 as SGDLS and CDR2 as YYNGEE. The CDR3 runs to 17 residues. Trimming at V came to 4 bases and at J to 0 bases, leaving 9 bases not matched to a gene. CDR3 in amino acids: CASSPGQGALSSYEQYF. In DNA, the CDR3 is TGTGCCAGCAGCCCCGGACAGGGGGCCTTGAGCTCCTACGAGCAGTACTTC.

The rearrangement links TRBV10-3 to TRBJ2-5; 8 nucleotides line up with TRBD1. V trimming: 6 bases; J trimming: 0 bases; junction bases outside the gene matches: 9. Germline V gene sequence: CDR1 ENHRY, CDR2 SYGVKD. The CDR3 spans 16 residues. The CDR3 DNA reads TGTGCCATCAGCGGGGACAGGCTGGGGTACCAAGAGACCCAGTACTTC. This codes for CAISGDRLGYQETQYF.

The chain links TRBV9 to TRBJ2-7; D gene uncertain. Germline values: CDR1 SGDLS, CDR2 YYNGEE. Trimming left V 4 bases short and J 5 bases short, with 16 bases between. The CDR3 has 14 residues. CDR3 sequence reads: CASSPIGKGHEQYF. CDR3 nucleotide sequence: TGTGCCAGCAGCCCCATAGGGAAGGGCCACGAGCAGTACTTC.

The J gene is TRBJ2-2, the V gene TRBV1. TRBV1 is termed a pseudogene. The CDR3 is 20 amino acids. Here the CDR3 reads CTSSQEGHSDRGLPTGELFF. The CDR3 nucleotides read TGCACCAGCAGCCAAGAAGGCCACTCCGACCGGGGGCTGCCCACCGGGGAGCTGTTTTTT.

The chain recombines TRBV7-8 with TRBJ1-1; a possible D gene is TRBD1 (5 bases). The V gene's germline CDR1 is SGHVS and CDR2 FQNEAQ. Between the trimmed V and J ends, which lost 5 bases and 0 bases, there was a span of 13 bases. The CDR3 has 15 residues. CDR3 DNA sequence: TGTGCCAGCAGCCCCCGGGACGGATTGAACACTGAAGCTTTCTTT. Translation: CASSPRDGLNTEAFF.

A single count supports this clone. CDR3 DNA: TGTGCCAGCAGCTTCCCTGCGACTAGCGGGGGGGACACCGGGGAGCTGTTTTTT. Translating it yields CASSFPATSGGDTGELFF. The chain employs TRBV7-3 and TRBJ2-2, with 14 positions matching TRBD2. The junction had 6 bases not matched to a gene; V was cut back by 3 bases and J by 3 bases. The V gene's germline CDR1 is SGHTA and CDR2 FQGTGA. The CDR3 runs to 18 residues.

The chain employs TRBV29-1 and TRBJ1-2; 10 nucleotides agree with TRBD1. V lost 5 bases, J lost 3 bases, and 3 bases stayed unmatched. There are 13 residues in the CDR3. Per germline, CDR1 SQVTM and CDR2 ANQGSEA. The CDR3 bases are TGCAGCGTTCCGGGACAGGGGTACTATGGCTACACCTTC. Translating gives CSVPGQGYYGYTF. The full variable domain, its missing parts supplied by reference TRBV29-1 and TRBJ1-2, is SAVISQKPSRDICQRGTSLTIQCQVDSQVTMMFWYRQQPGQSLTLIATANQGSEATYESGFVIDKFPISRPNLTFSTLTVSNMSPEDSSIYLCSVPGQGYYGYTFGSGTRLTVV.

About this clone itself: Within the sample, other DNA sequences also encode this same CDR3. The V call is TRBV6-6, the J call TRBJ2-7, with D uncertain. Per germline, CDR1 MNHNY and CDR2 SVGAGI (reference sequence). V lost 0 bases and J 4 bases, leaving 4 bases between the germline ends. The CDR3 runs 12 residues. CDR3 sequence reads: CASSYSAYEQYF. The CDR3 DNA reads TGTGCCAGCAGTTACTCAGCGTACGAGCAGTACTTC.

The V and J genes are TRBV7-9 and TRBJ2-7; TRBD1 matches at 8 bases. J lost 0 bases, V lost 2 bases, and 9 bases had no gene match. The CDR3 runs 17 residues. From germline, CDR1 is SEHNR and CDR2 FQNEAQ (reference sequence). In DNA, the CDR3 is TGTGCCAGCAGCTTATGGGGAGGACAGGGCAGCTCCTACGAGCAGTACTTC. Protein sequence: CASSLWGGQGSSYEQYF.

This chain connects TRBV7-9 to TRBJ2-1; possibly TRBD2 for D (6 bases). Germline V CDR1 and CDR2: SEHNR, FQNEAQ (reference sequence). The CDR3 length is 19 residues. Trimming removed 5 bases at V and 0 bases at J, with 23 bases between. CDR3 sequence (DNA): TGTGCCAGCAGCCTCGGCGGGACGGAGCCTTCGAGCTCCTACAATGAGCAGTTCTTC. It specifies CASSLGGTEPSSSYNEQFF.

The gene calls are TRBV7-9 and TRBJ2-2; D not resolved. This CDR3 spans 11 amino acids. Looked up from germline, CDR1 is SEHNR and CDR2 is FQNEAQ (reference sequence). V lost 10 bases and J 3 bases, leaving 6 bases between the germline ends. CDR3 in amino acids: CATPYTGELFF. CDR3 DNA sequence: TGTGCCACCCCTTACACCGGGGAGCTGTTTTTT. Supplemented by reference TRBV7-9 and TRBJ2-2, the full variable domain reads DTGVSQNPRHKITKRGQNVTFRCDPISEHNRLYWYRQTLGQGPEFLTYFQNEAQLEKSRLLSDRFSAERPKGSFSTLEIQRTEQGDSAMYLCATPYTGELFFGEGSRLTVL.

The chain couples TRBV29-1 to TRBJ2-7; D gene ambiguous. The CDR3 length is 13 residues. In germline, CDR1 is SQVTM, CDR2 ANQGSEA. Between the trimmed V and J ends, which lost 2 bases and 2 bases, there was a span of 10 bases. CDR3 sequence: CSVERDTTYEQYF. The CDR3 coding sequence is TGCAGCGTTGAAAGAGACACTACCTACGAGCAGTACTTC.

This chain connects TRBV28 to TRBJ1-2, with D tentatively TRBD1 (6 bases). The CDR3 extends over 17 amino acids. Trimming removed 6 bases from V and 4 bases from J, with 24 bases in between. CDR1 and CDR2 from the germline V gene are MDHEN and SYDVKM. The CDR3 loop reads CASSSLVRGGSVYGYTF. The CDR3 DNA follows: TGTGCCAGCAGCTCCCTCGTCCGAGGGGGATCTGTCTATGGCTACACCTTC.